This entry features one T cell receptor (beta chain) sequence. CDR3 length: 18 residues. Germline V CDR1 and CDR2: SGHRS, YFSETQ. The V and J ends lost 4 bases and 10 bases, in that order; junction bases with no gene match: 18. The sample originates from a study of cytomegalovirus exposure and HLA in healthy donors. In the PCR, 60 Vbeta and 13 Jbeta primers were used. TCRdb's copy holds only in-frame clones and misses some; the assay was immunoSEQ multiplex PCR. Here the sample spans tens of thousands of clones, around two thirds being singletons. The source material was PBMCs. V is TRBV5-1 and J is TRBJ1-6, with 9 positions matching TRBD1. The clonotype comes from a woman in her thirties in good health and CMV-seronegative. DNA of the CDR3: TGCGCCAGCAGCCCCGGGACAGGGAGATCAGGAGCAGTGTCACCCCTCCACTTT. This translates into CASSPGTGRSGAVSPLHF. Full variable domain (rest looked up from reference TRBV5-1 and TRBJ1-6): KAGVTQTPRYLIKTRGQQVTLSCSPISGHRSVSWYQQTPGQGLQFLFEYFSETQRNKGNFPGRFSGRQFSNSRSEMNVSTLELGDSALYLCASSPGTGRSGAVSPLHFGNGTRLTVT.